The 28 T cell receptor beta chains in this list originate from one sample, sequenced in a study of vaccination and CD4 T cells after COVID-19. Sequenced with the Oncomine TCR Beta short-read assay was DNA taken from cultured CD4+ T cells. TCRdb analysed the PCR reads with MiXCR anew, one entry per CDR3 protein. The data show under 20,000 distinct CDR3 sequences, less than 50% seen once. Their antigens remain unidentified. Described treatment: approximately 9-day PBMC culture with coronavirus spike peptide pools or control peptides (ViraFEST assay). Sequencing used CD4+ T cells from blood, cultured in vitro, obtained before SARS-CoV-2 vaccination. The receptor set was obtained from a human donor who had recovered from COVID-19.

This clonotype was observed a handful of times. This chain joins TRBV6-1 and TRBJ1-2; TRBD1 matches 10 bases. Germline V lookup: CDR1 MNHNS, CDR2 SASEGT. V shed 3 bases, J shed 4 bases, and the junction held 2 bases outside the gene matches. This CDR3 has 14 residues. In nucleotides, the CDR3 is TGTGCCAGCAGTGAGGGGGACAGGGGCTATGGCTACACCTTC. It translates to CASSEGDRGYGYTF.

This chain joins TRBV18 and TRBJ1-1, with TRBD1 as a possible D gene (6 bases). Germline values: CDR1 KGHSH, CDR2 LQKENI. Trimming cost V 1 base and J 5 bases, with 11 bases left between them. CDR3 length equals 14 residues. DNA of the CDR3: TGTGCCAGCTCACCACAGGGGGTTGGGACTGAAGCTTTCTTT. This codes for CASSPQGVGTEAFF. The full variable domain, with the rest looked up from reference TRBV18 and TRBJ1-1, is NAGVMQNPRHLVRRRGQEARLRCSPMKGHSHVYWYRQLPEEGLKFMVYLQKENIIDESGMPKERFSAEFPKEGPSILRIQQVVRGDSAAYFCASSPQGVGTEAFFGQGTRLTVV.

The J gene is TRBJ2-7, the V gene TRBV11-3, with 9 bases matching TRBD1. J lost 3 bases, V lost 5 bases, and 5 bases had no gene match. Per germline, CDR1 SGHNT and CDR2 YENEEA. The CDR3 covers 14 residues. The CDR3 reads CASSKRQGDYEQYF. CDR3 DNA: TGTGCCAGCAGCAAACGACAGGGGGACTACGAGCAGTACTTC.

J is TRBJ2-1 and V is TRBV18; 11 positions agree with TRBD2. V shed 0 bases, J shed 6 bases, and the junction held 1 base outside the gene matches. Looked up from germline, CDR1 is KGHSH and CDR2 is LQKENI. The CDR3 spans 15 residues. The CDR3 reads CASSPPTSGTNEQFF. The CDR3 DNA sequence: TGTGCCAGCTCACCACCGACTAGCGGGACCAATGAGCAGTTCTTC.

CDR3 region: CASSGRQGGWAEAFF. The CDR3 coding sequence is TGTGCCAGCAGCGGCAGACAGGGAGGATGGGCTGAAGCTTTCTTT. J is TRBJ1-1 and V is TRBV5-6; the match to TRBD1 covers 7 bases. V dropped 4 bases and J dropped 6; count of bases not matched to a gene: 12. Germline loops: CDR1 SGHDT, CDR2 YYEEEE. The CDR3 loop spans 15 amino acids.

V gene TRBV7-3 combines with J gene TRBJ2-1, with TRBD2 identical over 10 bases. V shed 5 bases, J shed 3 bases, and the junction held 7 bases outside the gene matches. The length of the CDR3 is 16 residues. Germline V gene lookup returns CDR1 SGHTA and CDR2 FQGTGA. The CDR3 spells CASSHGSGGNYNEQFF. The CDR3 region has the DNA TGTGCCAGCAGCCACGGTAGCGGGGGGAACTACAATGAGCAGTTCTTC.

The gene calls are TRBV27 and TRBJ2-1; 8 nucleotides line up with TRBD2. The germline gives CDR1 MNHEY, CDR2 SMNVEV (reference sequence). The V segment lost 5 bases and the J segment 12 bases; nucleotides outside the gene matches: 15. This CDR3 region has 15 residues. The CDR3 nucleotides read TGTGCCAGCAGTCCCCTGGGGGCGGGAGGACGGGTGCAGTTCTTC. It yields the protein CASSPLGAGGRVQFF.

There are a few counts of this clonotype. The chain is built from TRBV27 and TRBJ2-5; TRBD1 matches at 7 bases. The CDR3 sequence is 16 residues long. The ends lost 4 bases at V and 1 base at J; junction bases unmatched: 9. Germline CDR1 MNHEY, CDR2 SMNVEV (reference sequence). Here the CDR3 DNA reads TGTGCCAGCAGTTCCCTCGGGACAGCAAGCCAAGAGACCCAGTACTTC. Translating it yields CASSSLGTASQETQYF.

In its sample, this clonotype was seen a few times. The chain is built from TRBV6-2 or TRBV6-3 and TRBJ1-2; 7 bases line up with TRBD1. In germline, CDR1 is MNHEY, CDR2 SVGEGT. The CDR3 is made up of 16 amino acids. V lost 4 bases to trimming and J lost 5 bases; unmatched junction nucleotides: 13. The CDR3 loop is CASSSLPGDRRYGYTF. CDR3 bases: TGTGCCAGCAGTTCCCTACCGGGGGACAGACGTTATGGCTACACCTTC.

Only one count was recorded for this clonotype. V gene TRBV7-2 combines with J gene TRBJ2-3; D remains unclear. Deletions cut 5 bases from V and 3 bases from J, with 9 bases between. This CDR3 contains 13 residues. Looked up from germline, CDR1 is SGHTA and CDR2 is FQGNSA. The CDR3 DNA sequence: TGTGCCAGCAGCCGCGTGGGAACAGATACGCAGTATTTT. It translates to CASSRVGTDTQYF. The entire variable domain, with the rest obtained from reference TRBV7-2 and TRBJ2-3, is as follows: GAGVSQSPSNKVTEKGKDVELRCDPISGHTALYWYRQSLGQGLEFLIYFQGNSAPDKSGLPSDRFSAERTGGSVSTLTIQRTQQEDSAVYLCASSRVGTDTQYFGPGTRLTVL.

The chain employs TRBV6-5 and TRBJ1-2; tentatively, D is TRBD1 (5 bases). Trimming took off 4 bases at V and 3 bases at J, with 18 bases between the two ends. CDR3 length: 16 amino acids. The germline V gene encodes CDR1 MNHEY and CDR2 SVGAGI. The CDR3 DNA reads as TGTGCCAGCAGTTCCCCGGGTGGGGGGACCGACTATGGCTACACCTTC. Its translation is CASSSPGGGTDYGYTF.

This clonotype has a handful of counts. The rearrangement links TRBV7-2 to TRBJ2-5; D remains ambiguous. The CDR3 runs to 14 residues. Germline CDR1 and CDR2: SGHTA and FQGNSA. Trimming took 5 bases from V and 1 from J, leaving 11 bases between them. Here the CDR3 DNA reads TGTGCCAGCAGCCTAAAGGGCAGCCAAGAGACCCAGTACTTC. Protein sequence: CASSLKGSQETQYF.

There are a few counts of this clonotype. The CDR3: CASSLALSTDTQYF. The CDR3 DNA is TGTGCCAGCAGCTTAGCCCTCTCCACAGATACGCAGTATTTT. This chain connects TRBV7-9 to TRBJ2-3; D gene ambiguous. Germline assignment: CDR1 SEHNR and CDR2 FQNEAQ (reference sequence). The CDR3 loop spans 14 amino acids. Trimming pared 0 bases from V and 2 bases from J, leaving 6 bases between. Variable domain in full (rest from reference TRBV7-9 and TRBJ2-3): DTGVSQNPRHKITKRGQNVTFRCDPISEHNRLYWYRQTLGQGPEFLTYFQNEAQLEKSRLLSDRFSAERPKGSFSTLEIQRTEQGDSAMYLCASSLALSTDTQYFGPGTRLTVL.

This clonotype was counted a few times. This sequence joins TRBV18 and TRBJ1-2, with TRBD1 matching over 8 bases. The CDR3 covers 12 residues. With V trimmed by 3 bases and J by 7 bases, 1 base remained unmatched. Germline CDR1 KGHSH, CDR2 LQKENI. The CDR3 region has the DNA TGTGCCAGCTCACCGACAGGGGCTGGCTACACCTTC. Its translation: CASSPTGAGYTF.

The CDR3 sequence is CASSYFGGTALYEQYF. The CDR3 region has the DNA TGTGCCAGCAGTTACTTTGGCGGGACAGCCCTCTACGAGCAGTACTTC. The V gene is TRBV6-5, the J gene TRBJ2-7, with D tentatively TRBD1 (7 bases). V shed 1 base and J shed 3 bases, with 16 bases lying between them. The CDR3 covers 16 residues. CDR1 MNHEY and CDR2 SVGAGI come from the germline V gene.

This clonotype was seen more than once but under ten times. The chain links TRBV7-9 to TRBJ1-1; D not resolved. The V gene lost 0 bases and the J gene lost 4 bases, with 9 bases spanning the gap. Germline assignment: CDR1 SEHNR and CDR2 FQNEAQ (reference sequence). The CDR3 is 14 amino acids. CDR3 nucleotides: TGTGCCAGCAGCTTAGCAGGGTTGGGCACTGAAGCTTTCTTT. Its protein is CASSLAGLGTEAFF.

This clonotype showed up just a few times. The chain couples TRBV24-1 to TRBJ2-5; 8 bases align to TRBD1. With V trimmed by 1 base and J by 2 bases, 11 bases remained unmatched. There are 18 residues in the CDR3. CDR1 KGHDR and CDR2 SFDVKD come from the germline V gene. Written as DNA, the CDR3 is TGTGCCACCAGTGATTTTCGTCGGACAGGGAGGTCACAAGAGACCCAGTACTTC. It codes for CATSDFRRTGRSQETQYF.

The CDR3 sequence: CRAPGTGGIEAFF. Written as DNA, the CDR3 is TGCAGAGCCCCCGGGACAGGGGGGATAGAAGCTTTCTTT. The chain couples TRBV20-1 to TRBJ1-1; TRBD1 matches at 11 bases. From germline, CDR1 is DFQATT and CDR2 SNEGSKA (reference sequence). CDR3 length: 13 residues.

The chain links TRBV28 to TRBJ2-7, with TRBD2 as a possible D gene (5 bases). Trimming took off 2 bases at V and 7 bases at J, with 21 bases between the two ends. CDR1 and CDR2 (germline): MDHEN, SYDVKM. CDR3 length: 16 amino acids. Here the CDR3 DNA reads TGTGCCAGCAGTTTAATCAAGCGGTATAGGAAGGTTGAGCAGTACTTC. Translated: CASSLIKRYRKVEQYF.

This clonotype was counted between two and nine times. The chain couples TRBV5-4 to TRBJ1-6; no reliable D call. The CDR3 sequence is 15 residues long. V lost 0 bases, J lost 8 bases, and 12 bases lay in between. Germline V gene sequence: CDR1 SGHNT, CDR2 YYREEE (reference sequence). The DNA of the CDR3 is TGTGCCAGCAGCTTGGATCAGGACCAGTATTCACCCCTCCACTTT. Protein product: CASSLDQDQYSPLHF.

The chain is built from TRBV6-2 or TRBV6-3 and TRBJ2-2; D remains ambiguous. The CDR3 spans 15 residues. Germline V lookup: CDR1 MNHEY, CDR2 SVGEGT. The V and J ends lost 6 bases and 0 bases respectively, with 11 bases between them. CDR3 coding DNA: TGTGCCAGCAGACCGGACGGTGCGAACACCGGGGAGCTGTTTTTT. Its translation: CASRPDGANTGELFF.

This chain uses TRBV20-1 with TRBJ1-1, with D perhaps TRBD1 (6 bases). Germline-derived CDR1 and CDR2 are DFQATT and SNEGSKA (reference sequence). The ends were cut back, 5 bases at V and 2 bases at J, with 9 bases in the middle. This CDR3 is built from 12 residues. CDR3 region: CSAGRGNTEAFF. CDR3 nucleotides: TGCAGTGCTGGCAGGGGAAACACTGAAGCTTTCTTT.

This rearrangement joins TRBV12-3 or TRBV12-4 to TRBJ1-2; 8 bases align to TRBD1. V lost 7 bases, J lost 4 bases, and 17 bases stayed unmatched. The CDR3 has 17 amino acids. This CDR3 reads CASTRGTGPGLGYGYTF. In nucleotides, the CDR3 is TGTGCCAGCACTAGAGGGACAGGCCCTGGGTTGGGCTATGGCTACACCTTC.

This clonotype was counted between two and nine times. The CDR3 DNA reads as TGTGCCAGCAGCTTGATAAGGAGAGGACAAGAGACCCAGTACTTC. Its protein product is CASSLIRRGQETQYF. The rearrangement uses TRBV7-9 and TRBJ2-5; D is ambiguous. V dropped 3 bases and J dropped 2 bases, with 13 bases sitting between them. The CDR3 runs to 15 residues. Germline V CDR1 and CDR2: SEHNR, FQNEAQ (reference sequence).

This clonotype was counted a few times. This chain joins TRBV29-1 and TRBJ1-1, with D possibly TRBD1 on 5 matching bases. The CDR3 loop spans 12 amino acids. Germline V gene sequence: CDR1 SQVTM, CDR2 ANQGSEA. V lost 3 bases and J 3 bases, leaving 8 bases between the germline ends. The CDR3 nucleotides read TGCAGCGTTGACAGGGCTTACACTGAAGCTTTCTTT. Protein: CSVDRAYTEAFF.

The rearrangement uses TRBV6-2 or TRBV6-3 and TRBJ1-2; D possibly corresponds to TRBD1 (5 bases). The germline V gene has CDR1 MNHEY and CDR2 SVGEGT. The V and J ends lost 2 bases and 7 bases respectively, with 11 bases between them. The CDR3 covers 13 residues. CDR3: CASSYRGISGYTF. The CDR3 DNA reads TGTGCCAGCAGTTACAGGGGTATTAGTGGCTACACCTTC.

The CDR3 DNA is TGTGCCAGCAGTGGTAAAGCTAGCGGGAGTGGCACAGATACGCAGTATTTT. Protein sequence: CASSGKASGSGTDTQYF. This chain uses TRBV6-4 with TRBJ2-3, with TRBD2 matching over 10 bases. CDR1 and CDR2 from the germline V gene are MRHNA and SNTAGT. V lost 4 bases, J lost 1 base, and 8 bases stayed unmatched. The CDR3 has 17 amino acids.

Sample share makes this clonotype medium-sized (0.01 to 0.1%). The chain couples TRBV6-1 to TRBJ1-6, with D tentatively TRBD1 (6 bases). The germline V and J ends were trimmed by 1 base and 1 base, with 17 bases remaining between them. Germline-derived CDR1 and CDR2 are MNHNS and SASEGT. CDR3 length: 19 amino acids. The DNA for the CDR3 is TGTGCCAGCAGTGAAGTAGGGGGGGCAGGGAGATCCTATAATTCACCCCTCCACTTT. Translating gives CASSEVGGAGRSYNSPLHF.